These T cell receptor beta chains were read from a single sample in a study of T cells after yellow fever vaccination. TCRdb recomputed calls from the 5' RACE reads with MiXCR, one row per CDR3 protein. In the table there are fewer than 350,000 distinct CDR3 sequences, around 3.6% of which are singletons. This specimen consisted of PBMCs, obtained on the day of the yellow fever booster vaccination. These receptors all come from a man between 18 and 35 years old who received the YFV17D yellow fever vaccine. Both conserved end residues are part of each CDR3. D genes are given only for firm matches. Some rows have no size entry. The others give once, few or many, or a class for an expanded clone.

cdr3_length: 15; v_call: TRBV7-9; d_call: -; j_call: TRBJ1-2; clone_size: -; cdr3_aa: CASSLDGGLGYGYTF; cdr3_nt: TGTGCCAGCAGCTTAGATGGGGGCCTAGGGTATGGCTACACCTTC
cdr3_length: 14; v_call: TRBV12-3/TRBV12-4; d_call: -; j_call: TRBJ1-1; clone_size: few; cdr3_aa: CASRATVRNPEAFF; cdr3_nt: TGTGCCAGTCGGGCCACCGTTAGGAACCCTGAAGCTTTCTTT
cdr3_length: 18; v_call: TRBV25-1; d_call: TRBD1; j_call: TRBJ2-6; clone_size: many; cdr3_aa: CASSDTGTDISGANVLTF; cdr3_nt: TGTGCCAGCAGTGACACCGGGACAGATATCTCTGGGGCCAACGTCCTGACTTTC
cdr3_length: 13; v_call: TRBV20-1; d_call: -; j_call: TRBJ1-1; clone_size: -; cdr3_aa: CSAGGRRFTEAFF; cdr3_nt: TGCAGTGCCGGGGGGCGGCGGTTCACTGAAGCTTTCTTT
cdr3_length: 14; v_call: TRBV12-3/TRBV12-4; d_call: -; j_call: TRBJ2-5; clone_size: many; cdr3_aa: CASSASPNGETQYF; cdr3_nt: TGTGCCAGCAGCGCCTCCCCGAATGGGGAGACCCAGTACTTC
cdr3_length: 15; v_call: TRBV4-2; d_call: TRBD2; j_call: TRBJ2-7; clone_size: many; cdr3_aa: CASSQEGTSVYEQYF; cdr3_nt: TGTGCCAGCAGCCAAGAAGGGACTAGCGTCTACGAGCAGTACTTC
cdr3_length: 15; v_call: TRBV12-3/TRBV12-4; d_call: TRBD1; j_call: TRBJ2-3; clone_size: many; cdr3_aa: CASSLRGLSTDTQYF; cdr3_nt: TGTGCCAGCAGTTTAAGGGGGCTGAGCACAGATACGCAGTATTTT
cdr3_length: 15; v_call: TRBV6-6; d_call: -; j_call: TRBJ2-5; clone_size: many; cdr3_aa: CASRLELSKKETQYF; cdr3_nt: TGTGCCAGCAGGTTGGAACTTTCAAAAAAAGAGACCCAGTACTTC
cdr3_length: 17; v_call: TRBV5-1; d_call: TRBD2; j_call: TRBJ2-7; clone_size: many; cdr3_aa: CASSPPTSGGFSYEQYF; cdr3_nt: TGCGCCAGCAGCCCACCTACTAGCGGGGGCTTCTCCTACGAGCAGTACTTC
cdr3_length: 16; v_call: TRBV5-1; d_call: -; j_call: TRBJ2-7; clone_size: few; cdr3_aa: CASSLLLTGTQNEQYF; cdr3_nt: TGCGCCAGCAGCCTCCTCCTGACAGGGACTCAGAACGAGCAGTACTTC
cdr3_length: 16; v_call: TRBV5-1; d_call: -; j_call: TRBJ2-3; clone_size: many; cdr3_aa: CASSLGRGASTDTQYF; cdr3_nt: TGCGCCAGCAGCTTGGGTCGGGGGGCTAGCACAGATACGCAGTATTTT
cdr3_length: 14; v_call: TRBV7-9; d_call: -; j_call: TRBJ1-1; clone_size: few; cdr3_aa: CASSLYQMNTEAFF; cdr3_nt: TGTGCCAGCAGCTTATATCAGATGAACACTGAAGCTTTCTTT
cdr3_length: 14; v_call: TRBV7-2; d_call: TRBD1; j_call: TRBJ2-7; clone_size: many; cdr3_aa: CASSLGRQGYEQYF; cdr3_nt: TGTGCCAGCAGCTTAGGCCGACAGGGGTACGAGCAGTACTTC
cdr3_length: 14; v_call: TRBV20-1; d_call: -; j_call: TRBJ1-2; clone_size: few; cdr3_aa: CSAQRRGVAYGYTF; cdr3_nt: TGCAGTGCCCAGCGGAGAGGGGTTGCCTATGGCTACACCTTC
cdr3_length: 14; v_call: TRBV29-1; d_call: -; j_call: TRBJ2-7; clone_size: many; cdr3_aa: CSVEDHGPRYEQYF; cdr3_nt: TGCAGCGTTGAAGATCATGGACCACGCTACGAGCAGTACTTC
cdr3_length: 17; v_call: TRBV15; d_call: TRBD1; j_call: TRBJ1-1; clone_size: -; cdr3_aa: CATSHPRQGFGYTEAFF; cdr3_nt: TGTGCCACCAGCCATCCCCGACAGGGGTTCGGGTACACTGAAGCTTTCTTT
cdr3_length: 14; v_call: TRBV20-1; d_call: -; j_call: TRBJ1-3; clone_size: -; cdr3_aa: CSARVGAIGNTIYF; cdr3_nt: TGCAGTGCTAGAGTTGGGGCGATTGGAAACACCATATATTTT
cdr3_length: 15; v_call: TRBV19; d_call: -; j_call: TRBJ1-1; clone_size: -; cdr3_aa: CASSPAAAGNTEAFF; cdr3_nt: TGTGCCAGTAGTCCCGCTGCCGCAGGGAACACTGAAGCTTTCTTT
cdr3_length: 14; v_call: TRBV6-2/TRBV6-3; d_call: TRBD1; j_call: TRBJ2-3; clone_size: many; cdr3_aa: CASSRGQGVNTQYF; cdr3_nt: TGTGCCAGCAGTAGGGGACAGGGAGTCAATACGCAGTATTTT
cdr3_length: 13; v_call: TRBV7-8; d_call: -; j_call: TRBJ1-1; clone_size: few; cdr3_aa: CASSLRVGTEAFF; cdr3_nt: TGTGCCAGCAGCCTCAGGGTGGGCACTGAAGCTTTCTTT
cdr3_length: 15; v_call: TRBV7-6; d_call: TRBD2; j_call: TRBJ2-3; clone_size: few; cdr3_aa: CASSRGLDWGDTQYF; cdr3_nt: TGTGCCAGCAGCAGGGGACTAGACTGGGGAGATACGCAGTATTTT
cdr3_length: 14; v_call: TRBV7-2; d_call: -; j_call: TRBJ2-3; clone_size: many; cdr3_aa: CASNGLPSTDTQYF; cdr3_nt: TGTGCCAGCAACGGACTTCCTAGCACAGATACGCAGTATTTT